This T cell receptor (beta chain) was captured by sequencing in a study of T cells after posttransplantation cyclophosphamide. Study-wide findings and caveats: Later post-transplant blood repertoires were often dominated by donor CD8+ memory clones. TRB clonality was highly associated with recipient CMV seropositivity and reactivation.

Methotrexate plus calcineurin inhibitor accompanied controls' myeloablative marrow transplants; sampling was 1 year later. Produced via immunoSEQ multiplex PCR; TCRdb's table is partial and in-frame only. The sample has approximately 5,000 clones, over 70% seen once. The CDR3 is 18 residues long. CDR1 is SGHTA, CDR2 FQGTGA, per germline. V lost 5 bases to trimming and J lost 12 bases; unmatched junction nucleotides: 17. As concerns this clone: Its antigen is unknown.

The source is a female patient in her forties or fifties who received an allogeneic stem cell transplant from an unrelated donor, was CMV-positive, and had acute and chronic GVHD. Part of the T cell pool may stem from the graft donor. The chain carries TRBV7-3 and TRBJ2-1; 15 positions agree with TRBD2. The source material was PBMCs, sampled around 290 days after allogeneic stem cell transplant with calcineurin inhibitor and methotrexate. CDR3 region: CASSAGLRTSGGAHGQFF. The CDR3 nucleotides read TGTGCCAGCAGCGCCGGACTCAGGACTAGCGGGGGGGCCCACGGGCAGTTCTTC.